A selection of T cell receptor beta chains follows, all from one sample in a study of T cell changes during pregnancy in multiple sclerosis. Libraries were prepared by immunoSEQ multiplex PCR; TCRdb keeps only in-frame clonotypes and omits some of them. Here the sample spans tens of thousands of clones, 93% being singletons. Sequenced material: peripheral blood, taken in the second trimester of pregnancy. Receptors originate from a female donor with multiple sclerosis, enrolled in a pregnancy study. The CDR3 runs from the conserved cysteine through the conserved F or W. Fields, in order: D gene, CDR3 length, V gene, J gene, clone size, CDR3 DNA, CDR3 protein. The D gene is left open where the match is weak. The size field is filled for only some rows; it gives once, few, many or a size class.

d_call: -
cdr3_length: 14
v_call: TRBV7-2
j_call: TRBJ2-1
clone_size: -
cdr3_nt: TGTGCCAGCAGCTTCGGAGCAACGTGGGATGAGCAGTTCTTC
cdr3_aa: CASSFGATWDEQFF

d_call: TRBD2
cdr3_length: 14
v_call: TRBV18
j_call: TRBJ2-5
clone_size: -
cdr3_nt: TGTGCCAGCTCACTCCTAAGGGCGGGAGAGACCCAATACTTC
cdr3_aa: CASSLLRAGETQYF

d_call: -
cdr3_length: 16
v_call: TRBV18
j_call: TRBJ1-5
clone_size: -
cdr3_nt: TGTGCCAGCTCACAAGGGACACCAGCTAGCAATCAGCCCCAGCATTTT
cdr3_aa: CASSQGTPASNQPQHF

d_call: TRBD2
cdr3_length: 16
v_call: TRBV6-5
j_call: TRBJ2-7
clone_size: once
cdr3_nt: TGTGCCAGCAGTTCCCGTGGCGGGGGACCTACCTACGAGCAGTACTTC
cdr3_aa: CASSSRGGGPTYEQYF

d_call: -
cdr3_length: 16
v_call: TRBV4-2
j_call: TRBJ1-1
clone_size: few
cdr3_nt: TGTGCCAGCAGCCAGCCAACAGGGCTGATGGTGACTGAAGCTTTCTTT
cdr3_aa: CASSQPTGLMVTEAFF

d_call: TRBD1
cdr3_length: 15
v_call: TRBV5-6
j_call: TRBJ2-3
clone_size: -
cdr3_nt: TGTGCCAGCAGCTTCGGGACAGGGGAATTCCATACGCAGTATTTT
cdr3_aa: CASSFGTGEFHTQYF

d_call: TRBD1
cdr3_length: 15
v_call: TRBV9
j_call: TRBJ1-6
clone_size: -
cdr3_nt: TGTGCCAGCAGCGCCGGGACAGGGGTCCCGTCACCCCTCCACTTT
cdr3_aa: CASSAGTGVPSPLHF

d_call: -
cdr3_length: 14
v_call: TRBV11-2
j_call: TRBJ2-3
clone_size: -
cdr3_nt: TGTGCCAGCAGCTGGTGGGGGGACACAGATACGCAGTATTTT
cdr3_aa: CASSWWGDTDTQYF

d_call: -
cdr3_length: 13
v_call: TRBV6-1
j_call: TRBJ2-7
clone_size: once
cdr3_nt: TGTGCCAGCGGGGAGGGACAGGTCTACGAGCAGTACTTC
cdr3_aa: CASGEGQVYEQYF

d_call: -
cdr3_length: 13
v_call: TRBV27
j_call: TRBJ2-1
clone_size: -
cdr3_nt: TGTGCCAGCAGAGTCAGCTCCTACAATGAGCAGTTCTTC
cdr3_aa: CASRVSSYNEQFF

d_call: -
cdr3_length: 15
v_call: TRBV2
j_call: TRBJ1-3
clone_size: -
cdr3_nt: TGTGCCAGCAGTGCCAACATGATCTCTGGAAACACCATATATTTT
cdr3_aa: CASSANMISGNTIYF

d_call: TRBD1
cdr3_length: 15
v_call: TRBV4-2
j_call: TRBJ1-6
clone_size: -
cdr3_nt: TGTGCCAGCAGCCAAGAGACAGGGGGCAATTCACCCCTCCACTTT
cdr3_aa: CASSQETGGNSPLHF

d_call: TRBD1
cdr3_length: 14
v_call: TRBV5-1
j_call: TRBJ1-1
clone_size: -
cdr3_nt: TGCGCCAGTAGGGACAGGGGGCCTGTCACTGAAGCTTTCTTT
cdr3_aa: CASRDRGPVTEAFF

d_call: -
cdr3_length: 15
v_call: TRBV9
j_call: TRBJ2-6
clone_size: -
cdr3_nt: TGTGCCAGCAGCGTAGGGGCTGCTGGGGCCAACGTCCTGACTTTC
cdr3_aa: CASSVGAAGANVLTF

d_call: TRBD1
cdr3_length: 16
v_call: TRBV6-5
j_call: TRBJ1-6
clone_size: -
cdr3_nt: TGTGCCAGCAGTTATCGGCCGGGACAGGGTCATTCACCCCTCCACTTT
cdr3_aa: CASSYRPGQGHSPLHF

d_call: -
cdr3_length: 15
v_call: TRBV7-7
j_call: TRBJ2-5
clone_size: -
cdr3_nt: TGTGCTAGCAGCTTAGGCGTCTCGGGTCAAGAGACCCAGTACTTC
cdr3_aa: CASSLGVSGQETQYF

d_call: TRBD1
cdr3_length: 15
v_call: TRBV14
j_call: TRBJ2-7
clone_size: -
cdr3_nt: TGTGCCAGCAGCATCGGGACAGGGTCTGTCTACGAGCAGTACTTC
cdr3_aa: CASSIGTGSVYEQYF

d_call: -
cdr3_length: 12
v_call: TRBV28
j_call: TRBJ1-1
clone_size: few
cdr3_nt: TGTGCCAGCAGCCTTCCCGGCAGGGAAGCTTTCTTT
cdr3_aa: CASSLPGREAFF

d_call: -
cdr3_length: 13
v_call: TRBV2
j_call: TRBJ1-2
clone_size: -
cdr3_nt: TGTGCCAGCGGGGACAACTTTAACTATGGCTACACCTTC
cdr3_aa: CASGDNFNYGYTF

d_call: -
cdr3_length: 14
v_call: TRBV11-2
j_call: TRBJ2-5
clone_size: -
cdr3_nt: TGTGCCAGCAGCCGAACTACGGGGTCCGAGACCCAGTACTTC
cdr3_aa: CASSRTTGSETQYF

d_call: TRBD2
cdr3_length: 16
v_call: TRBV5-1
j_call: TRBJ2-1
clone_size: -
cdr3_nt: TGCGCCAGCAGCTTGGCCCCTGCGGGGGCCTACAATGAGCAGTTCTTC
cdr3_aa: CASSLAPAGAYNEQFF

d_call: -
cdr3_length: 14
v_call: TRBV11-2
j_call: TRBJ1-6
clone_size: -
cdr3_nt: TGTGCCAGCAGCTTATCAGGGTTTGGTTCACCCCTCCACTTT
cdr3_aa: CASSLSGFGSPLHF

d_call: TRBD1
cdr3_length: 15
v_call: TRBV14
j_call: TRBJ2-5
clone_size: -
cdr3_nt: TGTGCCAGCAGCACCCTACAGGGGGCCAGGGAGACCCAGTACTTC
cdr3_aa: CASSTLQGARETQYF

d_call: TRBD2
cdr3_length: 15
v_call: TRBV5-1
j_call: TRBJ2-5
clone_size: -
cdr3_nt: TGCGCCAGCAGCTTGACTAGCGGGGGGGAAGAGACCCAGTACTTC
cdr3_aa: CASSLTSGGEETQYF

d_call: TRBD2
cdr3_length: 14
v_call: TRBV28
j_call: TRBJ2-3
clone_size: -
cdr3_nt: TGTGCCAGCAGTTTGGGGGGGGATAGAGATACGCAGTATTTT
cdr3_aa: CASSLGGDRDTQYF

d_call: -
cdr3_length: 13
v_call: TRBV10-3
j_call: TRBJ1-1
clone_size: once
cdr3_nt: TGTGCCATCAGTGAGGTCAGGAACACTGAAGCTTTCTTT
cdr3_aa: CAISEVRNTEAFF

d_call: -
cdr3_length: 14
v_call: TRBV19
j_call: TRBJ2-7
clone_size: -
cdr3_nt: TGTGCCAGTAGTCCCCGCACAGAGTCCTACGAGCAGTACTTC
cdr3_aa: CASSPRTESYEQYF